Here is one TCR beta chain with its context. Its antigen is unidentified. V lost 5 bases and J lost 3, with 8 bases in between. The CDR3 loop spans 12 amino acids. Germline-derived CDR1 and CDR2 are SNHLY and FYNNEI. The data are from a study of T cell responses to AZD1222 COVID-19 vaccine. Broader study findings: Clonal diversity may have been underestimated, and the donors were mostly white British, with more females than males.

The data were produced by immunoSEQ multiplex PCR, yet TCRdb's version contains in-frame clones alone and is incomplete. The sample lists 85,000 to 130,000 clones, 85% to 90% seen once, with 16% in the top ten. This specimen was peripheral blood, taken on day 0 of AZD1222 vaccination. The genes are TRBV2 and TRBJ2-7; D unresolved. The TCR sequence derives from an adult in good health. The CDR3 protein is CASSIGNYEQYF. CDR3 DNA sequence: TGTGCCAGCAGTATTGGGAACTACGAGCAGTACTTC.